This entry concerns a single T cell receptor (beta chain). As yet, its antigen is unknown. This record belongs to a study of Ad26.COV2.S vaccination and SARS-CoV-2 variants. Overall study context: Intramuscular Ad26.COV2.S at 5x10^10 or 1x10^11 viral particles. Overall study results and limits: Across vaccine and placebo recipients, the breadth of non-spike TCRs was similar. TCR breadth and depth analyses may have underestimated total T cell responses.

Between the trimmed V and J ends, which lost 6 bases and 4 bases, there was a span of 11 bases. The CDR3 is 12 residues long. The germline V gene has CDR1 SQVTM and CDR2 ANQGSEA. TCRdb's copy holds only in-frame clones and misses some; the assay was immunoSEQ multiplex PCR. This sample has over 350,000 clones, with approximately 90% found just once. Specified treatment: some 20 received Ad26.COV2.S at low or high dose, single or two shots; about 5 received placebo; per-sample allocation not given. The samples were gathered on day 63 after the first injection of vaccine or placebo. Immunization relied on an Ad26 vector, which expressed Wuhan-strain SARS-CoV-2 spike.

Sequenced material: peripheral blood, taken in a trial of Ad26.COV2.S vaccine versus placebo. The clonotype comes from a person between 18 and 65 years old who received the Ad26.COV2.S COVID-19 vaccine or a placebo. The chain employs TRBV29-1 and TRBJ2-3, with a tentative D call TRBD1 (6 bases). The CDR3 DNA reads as TGCAGCGTGGGGGCTACATCAGATACGCAGTATTTT. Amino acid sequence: CSVGATSDTQYF.